The 16 T cell receptor beta chains listed next were all sequenced from one sample in a study of radiotherapy plus CTLA-4 blockade in lung cancer. Sequencing used immunoSEQ multiplex PCR; TCRdb keeps in-frame clones, though not all of them. The sample yields 35,000 to 50,000 clones, around 73% seen once. Sample: peripheral blood, taken from a patient treated with radiotherapy plus ipilimumab. The receptors were gathered from a human donor with non-small cell lung cancer who had a complete response to radiotherapy plus ipilimumab.

The chain recombines TRBV19 with TRBJ1-1; tentatively, D is TRBD1 (5 bases). Germline CDR1 is LNHDA and CDR2 is SQIVND (reference sequence). The CDR3 runs to 16 residues. Trimming removed 4 bases at V and 3 bases at J, with 18 bases between. The CDR3 sequence: CASSRAAGISHTEAFF. The CDR3 DNA sequence: TGTGCCAGTAGTAGGGCGGCAGGGATTTCACACACTGAAGCTTTCTTT.

The chain has TRBV30 and TRBJ2-7, with D possibly being TRBD2 (6 bases). V dropped 0 bases and J dropped 1 base, with 10 bases sitting between them. Germline V gene lookup returns CDR1 GTSNPN and CDR2 SVGIG (reference sequence). CDR3 length: 14 amino acids. The CDR3 here is CAWSVGAGSYEQYF. CDR3 bases: TGTGCCTGGAGTGTAGGGGCGGGGTCCTACGAGCAGTACTTC.

This clone was recorded once. CDR3 sequence: CASSQGRPTGQSRGEQYF. CDR3 sequence (DNA): TGTGCCAGCAGCCAAGGTCGCCCTACGGGACAGTCTCGGGGCGAGCAGTACTTC. The rearrangement links TRBV7-9 to TRBJ2-5; 7 bases agree with TRBD1. The DNA end favors TRBJ2-7, so the J call may be wrong. Germline CDR1 and CDR2: SEHNR and FQNEAQ (reference sequence). The CDR3 totals 18 residues.

The J gene is TRBJ1-5, the V gene TRBV6-6; the match to TRBD1 covers 9 bases. The CDR3 runs 16 residues. CDR1 and CDR2 (germline): MNHNY, SVGAGI (reference sequence). V was clipped by 2 bases and J by 7 bases; unmatched bases: 9. CDR3 region: CASSYPGTGWVQPQHF. The CDR3 DNA sequence: TGTGCCAGCAGTTACCCCGGGACAGGGTGGGTACAGCCCCAGCATTTT.

This clone came up a few times. The chain joins TRBV5-1 to TRBJ1-2, with a possible D match to TRBD1 (5 bases). V lost 1 base and J 8 bases, leaving 24 bases between the germline ends. Germline values: CDR1 SGHRS, CDR2 YFSETQ. This CDR3 is built from 17 residues. CDR3 in amino acids: CASSLSGHLWDSWGYTF. CDR3 in DNA: TGCGCCAGCAGCTTGTCAGGACACCTTTGGGACTCATGGGGCTACACCTTC.

The chain uses TRBV28 and TRBJ2-7; 9 bases align to TRBD1. CDR3 length: 15 amino acids. Germline V lookup: CDR1 MDHEN, CDR2 SYDVKM. Unmatched junction bases numbered 8, after V lost 5 bases and J lost 3 bases. DNA of the CDR3: TGTGCCAGCAGTGCTGGGACAGGGCCCGGCTACGAGCAGTACTTC. As protein: CASSAGTGPGYEQYF.

This chain connects TRBV27 to TRBJ2-5; TRBD2 matches 11 bases. The DNA end favors TRBJ2-7, so the J call may be wrong. This CDR3 has 13 residues. Germline-derived CDR1 and CDR2 are MNHEY and SMNVEV (reference sequence). For the CDR3, the DNA is TGTGCCAGCAGGGGGACTAGCGGCTACGAGCAGTACTTC. This codes for CASRGTSGYEQYF.

The genes are TRBV28 and TRBJ2-4, with D maybe TRBD1 (5 bases). V was trimmed by 3 bases and J by 0 bases, leaving 9 bases between them. In germline, CDR1 is MDHEN, CDR2 SYDVKM. This CDR3 comprises 15 residues. CDR3 DNA sequence: TGTGCCAGCAGTTTCCAGGGTCTAGCCAAAAACATTCAGTACTTC. This translates into CASSFQGLAKNIQYF.

The DNA of the CDR3 is TGTGCCAGCAGCTCGAAAGGGACTAGCGGACCGCAGGAGACCCAGTACTTC. Translating gives CASSSKGTSGPQETQYF. J is TRBJ2-5 and V is TRBV7-6; 11 bases map to TRBD2. The CDR3 is made up of 17 amino acids. Germline CDR1 and CDR2: SGHVS and FNYEAQ. Germline trimming cut 4 bases from V and 5 bases from J; bases unmatched to any gene: 12.

This clone appeared once. The chain uses TRBV19 and TRBJ2-3; no firm D call. Trimming pared 5 bases from V and 0 bases from J, leaving 12 bases between. CDR3 length: 15 residues. Germline values: CDR1 LNHDA, CDR2 SQIVND (reference sequence). The CDR3 loop reads CASSGRLSSTDTQYF. CDR3 sequence (DNA): TGTGCCAGTAGTGGCAGACTCTCTAGCACAGATACGCAGTATTTT.

The chain has TRBV28 and TRBJ2-7; 7 bases are a match to TRBD2. Germline V gene lookup returns CDR1 MDHEN and CDR2 SYDVKM. This CDR3 spans 14 amino acids. Unmatched junction bases numbered 11, after V lost 7 bases and J lost 5 bases. This CDR3 reads CASNPGGQVHEQYF. For the CDR3, the DNA is TGTGCCAGCAACCCGGGAGGTCAGGTCCACGAGCAGTACTTC.

This chain uses TRBV2 with TRBJ1-3, with D perhaps matching TRBD1 (5 bases). Trimming left V 6 bases short and J 7 bases short, with 19 bases between. This CDR3 contains 15 residues. CDR1 is SNHLY, CDR2 FYNNEI, per germline. The CDR3 loop is CASRGRAISANTIYF. The CDR3 nucleotides are TGTGCCAGCAGGGGCAGGGCCATCTCTGCGAACACCATATATTTT.

This sequence joins TRBV30 and TRBJ2-3; 8 nucleotides align to TRBD2. V lost 0 bases to trimming and J lost 5 bases; unmatched junction nucleotides: 4. The germline gives CDR1 GTSNPN, CDR2 SVGIG (reference sequence). CDR3 length: 14 residues. The CDR3 is CAWSVKGLGDTQYF. CDR3 sequence (DNA): TGTGCCTGGAGTGTAAAGGGACTAGGAGATACGCAGTATTTT.

This clone was counted a few times. The V gene is TRBV2, the J gene TRBJ2-2; D is undetermined. Trimming took 7 bases from V and 6 from J, leaving 12 bases between them. The CDR3 sequence is 13 residues long. The germline V gene has CDR1 SNHLY and CDR2 FYNNEI. The CDR3 coding sequence is TGTGCCAGCAAGAGAAGTCTGGCCGGGGAGCTGTTTTTT. It is translated as CASKRSLAGELFF.

The chain joins TRBV27 to TRBJ2-1; 8 nucleotides agree with TRBD2. Per germline, CDR1 MNHEY and CDR2 SMNVEV (reference sequence). V lost 6 bases, J lost 5 bases, and 12 bases stayed unmatched. The CDR3 is made up of 16 amino acids. The CDR3 loop is CASSIKGLAWDNEQFF. CDR3 nucleotide sequence: TGTGCCAGCAGCATTAAAGGACTAGCATGGGACAATGAGCAGTTCTTC.

The chain combines TRBV19 with TRBJ1-1; possible D gene TRBD1, 6 bases. CDR1 and CDR2 from the germline V gene are LNHDA and SQIVND (reference sequence). The CDR3 spans 16 residues. Trimming cost V 4 bases and J 5 bases, with 20 bases left between them. CDR3 sequence: CASSSGGRGVETEAFF. As DNA, the CDR3 is TGTGCCAGTAGTAGCGGGGGCCGAGGGGTCGAAACTGAAGCTTTCTTT.